This TCR beta chain comes out of a study of cytomegalovirus exposure and HLA in healthy donors. At the level of the study: A previous analysis identified approximately 120 million unique TCR beta sequences derived from 180 million or so T cells. Genetic ancestry analysis placed around 76% of the 300 to 500 donors that were genotyped in the Caucasian-associated cluster. Study-level points and caveats: Available immune exposure information covered CMV serostatus only.

Germline assignment: CDR1 SGDLS and CDR2 YYNGEE. The CDR3 length is 14 residues. Trimming left V 0 bases short and J 7 bases short, with 14 bases between. Details on this clone: As yet, its antigen is unknown.

Primers included in the PCR were 60 Vbeta and 13 Jbeta primers. The assay was immunoSEQ multiplex PCR, and TCRdb's table has in-frame clones only and misses some. The sample lists just over 200,000 clones, 70% to 85% occurring once. Sequenced sample: PBMCs. This clonotype was obtained from a man aged 50-60 years in good health and CMV-seronegative. V usage is TRBV9 and J usage is TRBJ2-7, with D possibly being TRBD1 (5 bases). As DNA, the CDR3 is TGTGCCAGCAGCGTAGATGGGGCCAACCCGGAGCAGTACTTC. Amino acid sequence: CASSVDGANPEQYF.